The clone carrying this T cell receptor beta chain appeared once. The junction does not match germline at one end; this may be a read error. These data originate in a study of identical twins. TCRdb reprocessed the 5' RACE reads via MiXCR and lists one record per CDR3 protein. This sample has hundreds of thousands of distinct CDR3 sequences, with 12% found just once. A further study also used this sample, focusing on yellow fever vaccine responses in identical twins.

The TCR originated in a woman younger than 30 in good health. The specimen sequenced was CD8+ T cells sorted from blood.

The CDR3 DNA is TGTGCCTGCAGCTCCGGACATATTATAGCCAAAAACATTCAGTACTTC. Its protein is CACSSGHIIAKNIQYF. This chain connects TRBV6-2 or TRBV6-3 to TRBJ2-4; D is possibly TRBD1 (5 bases). Germline V lookup: CDR1 MNHEY, CDR2 SVGEGT. The CDR3 runs 16 residues.